The clone carrying this TCR beta chain was observed many times. Trimming pared 1 base from V and 3 bases from J, leaving 6 bases between. Per germline, CDR1 LNHNV and CDR2 YYDKDF (reference sequence). There are 13 residues in the CDR3. The data derive from a study of identical twins. TCRdb reprocessed the 5' RACE reads with MiXCR, giving one entry per CDR3 protein. The data contain around 160,000 distinct CDR3 sequences, around 3.5% of them singletons. This sequence joins TRBV15 and TRBJ1-2; D gene unclear. This clonotype originated in a man between 18 and 35 years old in good health. Sequenced sample: memory T cells sorted from blood. The CDR3 DNA is TGTGCCACCAGCAGAGGGGATGACTATGGCTACACCTTC. Translation gives CATSRGDDYGYTF.